This passage covers 31 T cell receptor beta chains from one sample sequenced in a study of cytomegalovirus exposure and HLA in healthy donors. Primers included in the PCR were 60 Vbeta and 13 Jbeta primers. Here immunoSEQ multiplex PCR was the method, and the copy in TCRdb shows in-frame clones only, minus some. The profile shows fewer than 150,000 clones, around 80% of them singletons. What was sequenced was PBMCs. These receptors were obtained from a middle-aged man in good health and CMV-seropositive.

The gene calls are TRBV10-3 and TRBJ2-5; 11 bases map to TRBD2. Germline V lookup: CDR1 ENHRY, CDR2 SYGVKD. The CDR3 runs 16 residues. Germline trimming cut 3 bases from V and 1 base from J; bases unmatched to any gene: 4. CDR3 sequence reads: CAISDPGLAAQETQYF. CDR3 DNA: TGTGCCATCAGTGACCCGGGACTAGCGGCCCAAGAGACCCAGTACTTC.

This clone has only a few counts. The J gene is TRBJ1-2, the V gene TRBV5-4; 8 bases fit TRBD1. This CDR3 has 12 amino acids. The ends lost 4 bases at V and 7 bases at J; junction bases unmatched: 3. Germline V lookup: CDR1 SGHNT, CDR2 YYREEE (reference sequence). The CDR3 is CASSQGAGGYTF. CDR3 sequence (DNA): TGTGCCAGCAGCCAGGGGGCCGGTGGCTACACCTTC.

V and J are TRBV6-5 and TRBJ1-4; 9 nucleotides match TRBD1. The CDR3 runs 14 residues. Germline CDR1 and CDR2: MNHEY and SVGAGI. The trim removed 5 bases at V and 7 bases at J, leaving 5 bases unmatched. CDR3 sequence: CASSNRGRGEKLFF. The CDR3 DNA reads as TGTGCCAGCAGTAACAGGGGGCGAGGTGAAAAACTGTTTTTT.

The rearrangement uses TRBV9 and TRBJ1-2; 10 nucleotides align to TRBD1. Germline V gene lookup returns CDR1 SGDLS and CDR2 YYNGEE. The CDR3 is 14 amino acids. V was pared by 3 bases and J by 8 bases, with 7 bases of the junction left unmatched. In DNA, the CDR3 is TGTGCCAGCAGCGCGACAGGGGGCGCGGGGGGCTACACCTTC. This codes for CASSATGGAGGYTF.

This clone is a singleton in its sample. The chain recombines TRBV7-9 with TRBJ2-7, with TRBD1 identical over 11 bases. Germline-derived CDR1 and CDR2 are SEHNR and FQNEAQ (reference sequence). The CDR3 has 16 amino acids. V shed 5 bases and J 2 bases; nucleotides not matched to a gene: 8. CDR3 amino acids: CASSPGGGQGAYEQYF. The CDR3 DNA reads as TGTGCCAGCAGCCCGGGGGGGGGACAGGGGGCCTACGAGCAGTACTTC. The full variable domain, completed using reference TRBV7-9 and TRBJ2-7, is DTGVSQNPRHKITKRGQNVTFRCDPISEHNRLYWYRQTLGQGPEFLTYFQNEAQLEKSRLLSDRFSAERPKGSFSTLEIQRTEQGDSAMYLCASSPGGGQGAYEQYFGPGTRLTVT.

The gene calls are TRBV5-4 and TRBJ2-1; D gene ambiguous. Germline loops: CDR1 SGHNT, CDR2 YYREEE (reference sequence). The CDR3 spans 15 residues. Trimming cost V 0 bases and J 0 bases, with 7 bases left between them. CDR3 DNA: TGTGCCAGCAGCTTGGGGCCCGCCTCCTACAATGAGCAGTTCTTC. This sequence encodes CASSLGPASYNEQFF.

This chain connects TRBV4-1 to TRBJ2-7; 7 bases agree with TRBD2. The germline V gene encodes CDR1 MGHRA and CDR2 YSYEKL. The ends lost 4 bases at V and 2 bases at J; junction bases unmatched: 8. This CDR3 spans 15 amino acids. This CDR3 reads CASSRVPGTTYEQYF. In DNA form, the CDR3 reads TGCGCCAGCAGCCGAGTCCCAGGGACTACCTACGAGCAGTACTTC.

The chain links TRBV7-2 to TRBJ2-2, with a possible D match to TRBD1 (5 bases). CDR1 SGHTA and CDR2 FQGNSA come from the germline V gene. The CDR3 has 14 residues. V shed 1 base and J shed 8 bases, with 11 bases lying between them. CDR3 sequence (DNA): TGTGCCAGCAGCTTAGTTCCAGGGCAGGGGGAGCTGTTTTTT. It translates to CASSLVPGQGELFF.

The rearrangement joins TRBV5-1 to TRBJ1-4, with TRBD1 matching 9 bases. The CDR3 contains 17 residues. J lost 3 bases, V lost 2 bases, and 8 bases had no gene match. The V gene's germline CDR1 is SGHRS and CDR2 YFSETQ. CDR3 loop: CASSLFPGQGSNEKLFF. CDR3 bases: TGCGCCAGCAGCTTATTCCCGGGACAGGGATCTAATGAAAAACTGTTTTTT.

This clone was counted once. The chain is built from TRBV4-1 and TRBJ1-2; D is perhaps TRBD1 (5 bases). Deletions cut 0 bases from V and 8 bases from J, with 22 bases between. Germline V gene data show CDR1 as MGHRA and CDR2 as YSYEKL. The CDR3 runs to 17 residues. The CDR3 here is CASSQEGVQKVTDGYTF. CDR3 DNA: TGCGCCAGCAGCCAAGAAGGGGTCCAGAAGGTGACGGACGGCTACACCTTC.

V usage is TRBV5-1 and J usage is TRBJ1-1, with 7 bases identical to TRBD1. The ends lost 4 bases at V and 1 base at J; junction bases unmatched: 10. CDR3 size: 16 residues. Germline assignment: CDR1 SGHRS and CDR2 YFSETQ. In nucleotides, the CDR3 is TGCGCCAGCAGCACCCGAAGAGGGACAGAGAACACTGAAGCTTTCTTT. As protein: CASSTRRGTENTEAFF. Drawing the rest from reference TRBV5-1 and TRBJ1-1, the complete variable domain is KAGVTQTPRYLIKTRGQQVTLSCSPISGHRSVSWYQQTPGQGLQFLFEYFSETQRNKGNFPGRFSGRQFSNSRSEMNVSTLELGDSALYLCASSTRRGTENTEAFFGQGTRLTVV.

This clone was counted a few times. This chain connects TRBV29-1 to TRBJ1-1; D possibly corresponds to TRBD1 (5 bases). The CDR3 consists of 15 residues. Trimming stripped 4 bases from V and 0 bases from J, with 15 bases between. The germline V gene has CDR1 SQVTM and CDR2 ANQGSEA. CDR3 loop: CSVVGGTIMNTEAFF. The CDR3 nucleotides are TGCAGCGTTGTGGGAGGGACCATTATGAACACTGAAGCTTTCTTT.

The chain joins TRBV19 to TRBJ2-7; 9 bases align to TRBD1. Germline V CDR1 and CDR2: LNHDA, SQIVND (reference sequence). This CDR3 is built from 14 residues. J gave up 5 bases and V 7 bases, and 9 bases lay outside the gene matches. The CDR3 region is CASIPGQGLNEQYF. As DNA, the CDR3 is TGTGCCAGTATCCCGGGACAGGGATTGAACGAGCAGTACTTC.

This chain joins TRBV6-5 and TRBJ1-1; possible D gene TRBD1, 6 bases. V was pared by 8 bases and J by 7 bases, with 23 bases between. The CDR3 length is 15 residues. CDR1 and CDR2 from the germline V gene are MNHEY and SVGAGI. CDR3 region: CASSLDRSGRVEAFF. DNA of the CDR3: TGTGCCAGCTCACTCGACAGGTCTGGACGAGTTGAAGCTTTCTTT.

As DNA, the CDR3 is TGCGCCAGCAGACCCGGGACTTATTTTTCCGGGGAGCTGTTTTTT. Translating gives CASRPGTYFSGELFF. The chain joins TRBV5-1 to TRBJ2-2; D might be TRBD2 (6 bases). Germline assignment: CDR1 SGHRS and CDR2 YFSETQ. This CDR3 spans 15 amino acids. The V end was cut by 5 bases, the J end by 6 bases, with 17 bases between.

The chain carries TRBV6-5 and TRBJ1-1, with D possibly being TRBD1 (5 bases). The CDR3 length is 16 residues. V shed 1 base and J shed 2 bases, with 14 bases lying between them. Germline CDR1 reads MNHEY; CDR2 reads SVGAGI. The CDR3 region is CASSYLTGTRNTEAFF. CDR3 coding DNA: TGTGCCAGCAGTTACTTAACCGGGACTAGAAACACTGAAGCTTTCTTT.

This chain joins TRBV29-1 and TRBJ1-2; D call uncertain. With 4 bases removed from V and 8 bases from J, the gap between germline ends came to 14 bases. CDR1 and CDR2 (germline): SQVTM, ANQGSEA. The CDR3 runs 12 residues. The chain's CDR3 is CSVGLAAGGYTF. DNA of the CDR3: TGCAGCGTTGGGCTCGCCGCGGGAGGCTACACCTTC. Looking up the rest from reference TRBV29-1 and TRBJ1-2 gives the full variable domain: SAVISQKPSRDICQRGTSLTIQCQVDSQVTMMFWYRQQPGQSLTLIATANQGSEATYESGFVIDKFPISRPNLTFSTLTVSNMSPEDSSIYLCSVGLAAGGYTFGSGTRLTVV.

V gene TRBV6-6 combines with J gene TRBJ1-5; TRBD1 aligns across 7 bases. J lost 1 base, V lost 6 bases, and 9 bases had no gene match. CDR3 length: 16 residues. Germline V lookup: CDR1 MNHNY, CDR2 SVGAGI (reference sequence). As DNA, the CDR3 is TGTGCCAGCAGAGGACTACGGGACAGAAGCAATCAGCCCCAGCATTTT. Protein: CASRGLRDRSNQPQHF.

The V call is TRBV9, the J call TRBJ2-1; TRBD2 is a possible D gene (7 bases). CDR3 length: 15 residues. The germline V gene has CDR1 SGDLS and CDR2 YYNGEE. Trimming took off 0 bases at V and 4 bases at J, with 11 bases between the two ends. The CDR3 DNA reads TGTGCCAGCAGCGTAGGTGGGGGGGCGTACAATGAGCAGTTCTTC. It translates to CASSVGGGAYNEQFF.

The chain couples TRBV6-1 to TRBJ1-5; D is unclear. V gave up 2 bases and J gave up 3 bases, with 8 bases separating them. Germline loops: CDR1 MNHNS, CDR2 SASEGT. The CDR3 is 14 amino acids. The chain's CDR3 is CASSEPTVNQPQHF. CDR3 bases: TGTGCCAGCAGTGAACCCACAGTCAATCAGCCCCAGCATTTT.

This clone has only one observation. The chain links TRBV11-1 to TRBJ1-2; TRBD1 might be the D (6 bases). Germline V gene sequence: CDR1 SGHAT, CDR2 FQDESV (reference sequence). The CDR3 runs to 13 residues. V lost 5 bases, J lost 4 bases, and 11 bases lay in between. CDR3 in amino acids: CASSPDSVYGYTF. CDR3 in DNA: TGTGCCAGCAGCCCGGACAGTGTCTATGGCTACACCTTC.

The rearrangement joins TRBV11-1 to TRBJ2-3; TRBD1 matches 7 bases. Trimming took 2 bases from V and 1 from J; bases not matched to a gene: 6. Germline CDR1 and CDR2: SGHAT and FQDESV (reference sequence). The length of the CDR3 is 16 residues. The CDR3 here is CASSLQGELGTDTQYF. CDR3 DNA: TGTGCCAGCAGCTTACAGGGGGAACTTGGCACAGATACGCAGTATTTT.

This clone was seen more than once but under ten times. This sequence joins TRBV25-1 and TRBJ2-5, with D possibly being TRBD1 (7 bases). Trimming removed 1 base from V and 7 bases from J, with 16 bases in between. Germline V CDR1 and CDR2: MGHDK, SYGVNS. CDR3 size: 15 residues. In DNA, the CDR3 is TGTGCCAGCAGTGAATTGGGCAGGGGGGACGGGACCCAGTACTTC. The encoded protein is CASSELGRGDGTQYF. Variable domain in full (rest from reference TRBV25-1 and TRBJ2-5): EADIYQTPRYLVIGTGKKITLECSQTMGHDKMYWYQQDPGMELHLIHYSYGVNSTEKGDLSSESTVSRIRTEHFPLTLESARPSHTSQYLCASSELGRGDGTQYFGPGTRLLVL.

The rearrangement links TRBV4-2 to TRBJ2-7; 9 bases line up with TRBD2. Trimming removed 1 base from V and 0 bases from J; junction bases left unmatched: 4. The CDR3 consists of 16 residues. Germline CDR1 LGHNA, CDR2 YNFKEQ. The CDR3 spells CASSQGLAVNSYEQYF. The CDR3 nucleotides read TGTGCCAGCAGCCAAGGACTAGCGGTTAACTCCTACGAGCAGTACTTC.

This chain links TRBV27 with TRBJ2-2; 7 positions match TRBD1. CDR3 size: 17 residues. The V segment lost 3 bases and the J segment 4 bases; nucleotides outside the gene matches: 11. Germline-derived CDR1 and CDR2 are MNHEY and SMNVEV (reference sequence). The CDR3: CASSFGRGISVTGELFF. The CDR3 region has the DNA TGTGCCAGCAGTTTTGGCAGGGGGATTTCGGTCACCGGGGAGCTGTTTTTT.

The rearrangement uses TRBV7-8 and TRBJ1-3; 8 bases are shared with TRBD1. CDR1 and CDR2 from the germline V gene are SGHVS and FQNEAQ. The CDR3 has 17 residues. Germline trimming cut 4 bases from V and 8 bases from J; bases unmatched to any gene: 16. The CDR3 DNA sequence: TGTGCCAGCAGCTCGCAAACAGGGGGTCTCTCCGAAGACACCATATATTTT. This codes for CASSSQTGGLSEDTIYF.

The chain couples TRBV4-3 to TRBJ1-4; 7 bases map to TRBD1. The CDR3 totals 17 residues. Germline lookup yields CDR1 LGHNA and CDR2 YSLEER. The J segment lost 0 bases and the V segment lost 1 base, leaving 5 bases of the junction unmatched. DNA for the CDR3: TGCGCCAGCAGCCAAGGGACAGGTGCCGCAACTAATGAAAAACTGTTTTTT. Protein: CASSQGTGAATNEKLFF.

This clone was observed a single time. The V call is TRBV9, the J call TRBJ1-2, with TRBD1 matching 8 bases. The CDR3 contains 17 residues. Germline CDR1 and CDR2: SGDLS and YYNGEE. Trimming removed 3 bases from V and 4 bases from J; junction bases left unmatched: 14. The CDR3 reads CASSAAGPGTGFYGYTF. Here the CDR3 DNA reads TGTGCCAGCAGCGCCGCCGGTCCAGGGACAGGATTCTATGGCTACACCTTC.

Here the CDR3 DNA reads TGTGCCAGCAAACCCGGGACAGGTACATACGAGCAGTACTTC. Translation: CASKPGTGTYEQYF. V gene TRBV2 combines with J gene TRBJ2-7; 8 bases are a match to TRBD1. Trimming cost V 7 bases and J 4 bases; bases outside gene matches: 9. The CDR3 extends over 14 amino acids. The germline gives CDR1 SNHLY, CDR2 FYNNEI.

The CDR3 loop is CASSPASGGLDTQYF. CDR3 sequence (DNA): TGCGCCAGCAGCCCGGCTAGCGGGGGTTTAGATACGCAGTATTTT. The chain joins TRBV5-1 to TRBJ2-3; 10 bases line up with TRBD2. Per the germline V gene, CDR1 is SGHRS and CDR2 is YFSETQ. The CDR3 covers 15 residues. V was pared by 4 bases and J by 5 bases, with 7 bases of the junction left unmatched.

The chain recombines TRBV19 with TRBJ1-4; possibly TRBD1 for D (6 bases). Trimming shortened V by 5 bases and J by 8 bases, and 18 bases separated the two germline ends. From germline, CDR1 is LNHDA and CDR2 SQIVND (reference sequence). CDR3 length: 15 residues. The CDR3 here is CASSLLREGDEKLFF. DNA of the CDR3: TGTGCCAGTAGTCTCTTGAGGGAGGGGGACGAAAAACTGTTTTTT.